These 15 T cell receptor beta chains were all obtained from the same sample, sequenced in a study of shared clonotypes between healthy human individuals. Using immunoSEQ multiplex PCR, the repertoire was profiled, and TCRdb retains in-frame clones only, with some absent. This sample has around 2,000,000 clones, with roughly 94% found just once. Sequencing used naive CD4+ T cells sorted from blood. The sample's subset: CD45RA+ positively selected. These receptor sequences come from a man in his late teens or twenties in good health.

The rearrangement links TRBV5-1 to TRBJ2-6; D gene uncertain. From germline, CDR1 is SGHRS and CDR2 YFSETQ. V was pared by 3 bases and J by 0 bases, with 7 bases between. This CDR3 spans 15 amino acids. The CDR3 loop reads CASSYEISGANVLTF. The CDR3 nucleotides are TGCGCCAGCAGCTACGAGATCTCTGGGGCCAACGTCCTGACTTTC.

The chain couples TRBV9 to TRBJ2-1, with 7 nucleotides matching TRBD2. V shed 3 bases, J shed 1 base, and the junction held 10 bases outside the gene matches. CDR1 and CDR2 from the germline V gene are SGDLS and YYNGEE. This CDR3 contains 17 residues. The chain's CDR3 is CASSARGDAASYNEQFF. CDR3 nucleotides: TGTGCCAGCAGCGCTCGGGGGGACGCCGCATCCTACAATGAGCAGTTCTTC.

The chain recombines TRBV4-1 with TRBJ2-2; 16 bases are shared with TRBD2. CDR1 is MGHRA and CDR2 is YSYEKL in the germline V gene. The CDR3 is 19 amino acids. Trimming took 4 bases from V and 7 from J; bases not matched to a gene: 12. The CDR3 DNA reads TGCGCCAGCAGCCCAGCCGGGACTAGCGGGAGGGCCTCGATCGGGGAGCTGTTTTTT. Translating gives CASSPAGTSGRASIGELFF.

V and J are TRBV12-5 and TRBJ2-5; TRBD2 matches at 12 bases. This CDR3 is 16 amino acids long. Germline CDR1 is LGHNT and CDR2 is FRNRAP. Losses at the gene ends were 1 base for V and 3 bases for J; bases not matched to a gene: 3. For the CDR3, the DNA is TGTGCTAGTGGTTTGGGGACTAGCGGGAACAAAGAGACCCAGTACTTC. It yields the protein CASGLGTSGNKETQYF. The variable domain in full, completed from reference TRBV12-5 and TRBJ2-5, reads DARVTQTPRHKVTEMGQEVTMRCQPILGHNTVFWYRQTMMQGLELLAYFRNRAPLDDSGMPKDRFSAEMPDATLATLKIQPSEPRDSAVYFCASGLGTSGNKETQYFGPGTRLLVL.

This chain connects TRBV7-2 to TRBJ2-7; D tentatively reads TRBD1 or TRBD2 (5 bases each). The CDR3 consists of 14 residues. V was clipped by 5 bases and J by 4 bases, with 15 bases between them. Germline CDR1 is SGHTA and CDR2 is FQGNSA. As DNA, the CDR3 is TGTGCCAGCAGCCTTTGGGACCTCGGGTACGAGCAGTACTTC. The encoded protein is CASSLWDLGYEQYF.

The rearrangement uses TRBV29-1 and TRBJ2-1, with D unclear. V lost 6 bases, J lost 7 bases, and 7 bases lay in between. The germline CDR1 and CDR2 sequences are SQVTM and ANQGSEA. This CDR3 contains 10 residues. Written as DNA, the CDR3 is TGCAGCGTCGTAATTAATGAGCAGTTCTTC. Translation gives CSVVINEQFF.

The rearrangement links TRBV28 to TRBJ2-3; no reliable D call. V was pared by 7 bases and J by 6 bases, with 11 bases between. The CDR3 extends over 12 amino acids. CDR1 and CDR2 from the germline V gene are MDHEN and SYDVKM. In DNA form, the CDR3 reads TGTGCCAGCAAGGGCCGAAGGGATACGCAGTATTTT. This translates into CASKGRRDTQYF.

The chain couples TRBV5-1 to TRBJ1-1; TRBD1 is a possible D gene (6 bases). Deletions cut 0 bases from V and 0 bases from J, with 12 bases between. The CDR3 covers 16 residues. Germline CDR1 reads SGHRS; CDR2 reads YFSETQ. Here the CDR3 DNA reads TGCGCCAGCAGCTTGGTCGGGGGCGCGATGAACACTGAAGCTTTCTTT. Translated, it gives CASSLVGGAMNTEAFF.

The rearrangement joins TRBV5-3 to TRBJ2-5; D uncertain. TRBV5-3 is reported as an ORF; its role is uncertain. CDR3 length equals 18 residues. V was pared by 0 bases and J by 4 bases, with 22 bases between. In DNA, the CDR3 is TGTGCCAGAAGCTTGGGCGGCGCGACCGTCCGCCCCAGAGAGACCCAGTACTTC. Translated: CARSLGGATVRPRETQYF.

V usage is TRBV18 and J usage is TRBJ1-5, with D possibly TRBD1 on 5 matching bases. The CDR3 contains 14 residues. Per the germline V gene, CDR1 is KGHSH and CDR2 is LQKENI. Between the trimmed V and J ends, which lost 3 bases and 5 bases, there was a span of 11 bases. CDR3 protein: CASSPGAIDQPQHF. The CDR3 DNA reads as TGTGCCAGCTCACCCGGGGCCATAGATCAGCCCCAGCATTTT.

The chain employs TRBV4-1 and TRBJ1-3; possible D gene TRBD1, 5 bases. Germline CDR1 and CDR2: MGHRA and YSYEKL. V gave up 0 bases and J gave up 0 bases, with 12 bases separating them. This CDR3 contains 17 residues. In DNA form, the CDR3 reads TGCGCCAGCAGCCAAGACCAGGGCGGCAGCTCTGGAAACACCATATATTTT. It specifies CASSQDQGGSSGNTIYF.

The rearrangement joins TRBV21-1 to TRBJ1-5. TRBV21-1 is reported as a pseudogene. This CDR3 contains 15 residues. The DNA for the CDR3 is TGTGCCAGCAGCAAGGGCGGGCAGGGCAATCAGCCCCAGCATTTT. This sequence encodes CASSKGGQGNQPQHF.

This sequence joins TRBV7-9 and TRBJ1-6, with D perhaps matching TRBD1 (6 bases). This CDR3 is 14 amino acids long. Germline V lookup: CDR1 SEHNR, CDR2 FQNEAQ (reference sequence). V was clipped by 4 bases and J by 10 bases, with 14 bases between them. CDR3 sequence: CASSWGQILSPLHF. The DNA for the CDR3 is TGTGCCAGCAGCTGGGGGCAGATACTATCACCCCTCCACTTT.

The CDR3 nucleotides are TGTGCCAGCAGCCCAGGGTCCGGGTATGGCTACACCTTC. Residues: CASSPGSGYGYTF. The gene calls are TRBV14 and TRBJ1-2, with D maybe TRBD1 (5 bases). Germline CDR1 is SGHDN and CDR2 is FVKESK. The CDR3 runs to 13 residues. V was clipped by 4 bases and J by 5 bases, with 11 bases between them.

This clone came up a few times. The chain couples TRBV30 to TRBJ1-6; a weak D match, TRBD1 (5 bases). Trimming shortened V by 3 bases and J by 8 bases, and 11 bases separated the two germline ends. Germline V lookup: CDR1 GTSNPN, CDR2 SVGIG (reference sequence). The CDR3 consists of 13 residues. DNA for the CDR3: TGTGCCTGGAGGGGGACTTCAGATTCACCCCTCCACTTT. It yields the protein CAWRGTSDSPLHF.